Below, 18 T cell receptor beta chains from the same sample are listed, as sequenced in a study of blood T cells in healthy people across ages. A J-beta primer mix and a sample-barcoded 5' primer were used in a second PCR of roughly 6 to 11 cycles. TCRdb independently ran MiXCR on the 5' RACE reads; one entry per CDR3 protein. The table has approximately 690,000 distinct CDR3 sequences, less than 45% seen once. Sequencing used blood. The receptor source for this set is a man at least 80 years old in good health.

The chain couples TRBV12-3 or TRBV12-4 to TRBJ2-4; the match to TRBD2 covers 7 bases. Near its end, the DNA agrees better with TRBJ2-5, so the J call may be wrong. This CDR3 region has 13 residues. The CDR3 bases are TGTGCCAGCAATCGGGGGGTTCAAGAGACCCAGTACTTC. Residues: CASNRGVQETQYF.

This clonotype was seen a handful of times. This chain uses TRBV10-1 with TRBJ2-5; D may be TRBD2 (5 bases). From germline, CDR1 is WNHNN and CDR2 SYGVQD (reference sequence). CDR3 length: 8 amino acids. The CDR3 is CGGETQYF. The CDR3 bases are TGCGGAGGGGAGACCCAGTACTTC.

This rearrangement joins TRBV5-1 to TRBJ2-1; the D gene could be TRBD1 or TRBD2 (5 bases each). The CDR3 runs 16 residues. The V gene's germline CDR1 is SGHRS and CDR2 YFSETQ. V shed 1 base and J shed 5 bases, with 16 bases lying between them. The DNA for the CDR3 is TGCGCCAGCAGCTTGCCCGGGGCATCCTCTCACAATGAGCAGTTCTTC. As protein: CASSLPGASSHNEQFF.

The V gene is TRBV5-1, the J gene TRBJ2-1, with TRBD2 matching over 7 bases. The germline CDR1 and CDR2 sequences are SGHRS and YFSETQ. This CDR3 contains 15 residues. Trimming took 0 bases from V and 8 from J; bases not matched to a gene: 8. The DNA of the CDR3 is TGCGCCAGCAGCTTGGGAGCGGGACGGTCCCATGAGCAGTTCTTC. Translating it yields CASSLGAGRSHEQFF. The full variable domain, with the rest looked up from reference TRBV5-1 and TRBJ2-1, is KAGVTQTPRYLIKTRGQQVTLSCSPISGHRSVSWYQQTPGQGLQFLFEYFSETQRNKGNFPGRFSGRQFSNSRSEMNVSTLELGDSALYLCASSLGAGRSHEQFFGPGTRLTVL.

V is TRBV3-1 and J is TRBJ2-5; TRBD2 agrees at 8 bases. V shed 6 bases and J 1 base; nucleotides not matched to a gene: 7. The CDR3 contains 15 residues. Germline assignment: CDR1 LGHDT and CDR2 YNNKEL (reference sequence). DNA of the CDR3: TGTGCCAGCAGTCCGAAGCGGGGGACCCAAGAGACCCAGTACTTC. Its translation: CASSPKRGTQETQYF.

The chain is built from TRBV7-2 and TRBJ2-1; TRBD2 matches at 7 bases. Germline values: CDR1 SGHTA, CDR2 FQGNSA. With 2 bases clipped from V and 7 bases from J, the junction kept 8 bases outside the gene matches. The CDR3 runs to 15 residues. This CDR3 reads CASSLSSGDINEQFF. CDR3 bases: TGTGCCAGCAGCTTATCAAGCGGGGATATTAATGAGCAGTTCTTC. Together with reference TRBV7-2 and TRBJ2-1, the CDR3 gives the full variable domain: GAGVSQSPSNKVTEKGKDVELRCDPISGHTALYWYRQSLGQGLEFLIYFQGNSAPDKSGLPSDRFSAERTGGSVSTLTIQRTQQEDSAVYLCASSLSSGDINEQFFGPGTRLTVL.

This clonotype was seen a few times. J is TRBJ2-3 and V is TRBV7-9; 7 positions agree with TRBD2. The CDR3 sequence is 18 residues long. In germline, CDR1 is SEHNR, CDR2 FQNEAQ (reference sequence). J gave up 1 base and V 3 bases, and 13 bases lay outside the gene matches. This CDR3 is CASSFLGTTQRGTDTQYF. The CDR3 nucleotides are TGTGCCAGCAGCTTTCTGGGGACTACCCAAAGGGGCACAGATACGCAGTATTTT. Together with reference TRBV7-9 and TRBJ2-3, the CDR3 gives the full variable domain: DTGVSQNPRHKITKRGQNVTFRCDPISEHNRLYWYRQTLGQGPEFLTYFQNEAQLEKSRLLSDRFSAERPKGSFSTLEIQRTEQGDSAMYLCASSFLGTTQRGTDTQYFGPGTRLTVL.

This chain joins TRBV15 and TRBJ2-5; D uncertain. Trimming stripped 0 bases from V and 2 bases from J, with 7 bases between. CDR1 is LNHNV, CDR2 YYDKDF, per germline (reference sequence). CDR3 length: 14 residues. The CDR3 coding sequence is TGTGCCACCAGCAGAGAGAGACGGCAAGAGACCCAGTACTTC. Protein sequence: CATSRERRQETQYF.

This clonotype was observed a few times. J is TRBJ2-6 and V is TRBV29-1; D not resolved. This CDR3 region has 14 residues. In germline, CDR1 is SQVTM, CDR2 ANQGSEA. V lost 5 bases, J lost 0 bases, and 8 bases lay in between. This CDR3 is CSVHQSSGANVLTF. The CDR3 nucleotides read TGCAGCGTTCATCAGAGCTCTGGGGCCAACGTCCTGACTTTC.

Comment on this clonotype: A single base separates this from a much larger clone, so it may be a read error. The chain employs TRBV12-3 or TRBV12-4 and TRBJ1-2; D perhaps matches TRBD1 (5 bases). V was cut by 1 base and J by 2 bases, with 14 bases left in between. This CDR3 spans 16 amino acids. The CDR3 sequence is CASSLEVGRANYGYTF. The CDR3 DNA reads TGTGCCAGCAGTTTAGAGGTTGGCAGGGCCAACTATGGCTACACCTTC.

To note about this clonotype: Its ends do not fully match the called genes, so a read error is possible. The CDR3 DNA reads as TGTGCCATCAGAGCATCGGACAGTTCCTACGAGCAGTACTTT. Translated: CAIRASDSSYEQYF. V is TRBV10-3 and J is TRBJ2-7, with D tentatively TRBD1 (6 bases). The CDR3 runs to 14 residues. Germline V gene data show CDR1 as ENHRY and CDR2 as SYGVKD.

This rearrangement joins TRBV11-2 to TRBJ2-3; 10 positions match TRBD2. The CDR3 contains 21 residues. V gave up 5 bases and J gave up 0 bases; unmatched junction bases: 20. Germline loops: CDR1 SGHAT, CDR2 FQNNGV. The CDR3, as DNA: TGTGCCAGCAGCGTGAGAACTAGCGGGGACACTACCGCGACTAGCACAGATACGCAGTATTTT. Its translation is CASSVRTSGDTTATSTDTQYF.

CDR3 nucleotides: TGCGCCAGCAGCTTGGTCGGGACAGGGGCACACAATGAGCAGTACTTC. Its protein is CASSLVGTGAHNEQYF. The chain has TRBV5-1 and TRBJ2-1, with 10 bases lining up with TRBD1. The end of the DNA is better explained by TRBJ2-7, so the J call may be wrong. Germline V CDR1 and CDR2: SGHRS, YFSETQ. The CDR3 covers 16 residues.

This clonotype was detected only a few times. The J gene is TRBJ2-5, the V gene TRBV12-3 or TRBV12-4; weak D call: TRBD2 (8 bases). The CDR3 totals 13 residues. V was trimmed by 6 bases and J by 10 bases, leaving 18 bases between them. The DNA of the CDR3 is TGTGCCAGCAGCCCGGGGGGGACAGCAAGCCAGTACTTC. It translates to CASSPGGTASQYF.

A single count supports this clonotype. The V gene is TRBV18, the J gene TRBJ2-3, with D tentatively TRBD1 (6 bases). Trimming left V 0 bases short and J 0 bases short, with 10 bases between. The CDR3 totals 16 residues. In germline, CDR1 is KGHSH, CDR2 LQKENI. Written as DNA, the CDR3 is TGTGCCAGCTCACCACCGGGACAACCTAGCACAGATACGCAGTATTTT. This codes for CASSPPGQPSTDTQYF. Variable domain in full (rest from reference TRBV18 and TRBJ2-3): NAGVMQNPRHLVRRRGQEARLRCSPMKGHSHVYWYRQLPEEGLKFMVYLQKENIIDESGMPKERFSAEFPKEGPSILRIQQVVRGDSAAYFCASSPPGQPSTDTQYFGPGTRLTVL.

This clonotype appeared a few times. V is TRBV10-3 and J is TRBJ2-1; 10 bases are shared with TRBD2. Germline trimming cut 1 base from V and 4 bases from J; bases unmatched to any gene: 4. Germline lookup yields CDR1 ENHRY and CDR2 SYGVKD. The CDR3 is made up of 16 amino acids. CDR3 region: CAISEFTSGAYNEQFF. The DNA of the CDR3 is TGTGCCATCAGTGAGTTTACTAGCGGGGCGTACAATGAGCAGTTCTTC.

The V gene is TRBV5-5, the J gene TRBJ2-1; D is unclear. Gene TRBJ2-7 matches the end of the DNA better, so the J call may be wrong. The CDR3 contains 16 residues. Per germline, CDR1 SGHKS and CDR2 YYEKEE (reference sequence). The DNA for the CDR3 is TGTGCCAGCAGCTTGCGCGTCTCCGGCTCCTACAATGAGCAGTACTTC. This gives the protein CASSLRVSGSYNEQYF.

The CDR3 DNA reads TGTGCCAGCAGCTTTAGTTATGAGCAGTTCTTC. Its translation: CASSFSYEQFF. The chain carries TRBV7-2 and TRBJ2-1; unclear D gene. V gave up 3 bases and J gave up 8 bases, with 5 bases separating them. The CDR3 has 11 amino acids. The germline V gene encodes CDR1 SGHTA and CDR2 FQGNSA. Full variable domain (missing parts from reference TRBV7-2 and TRBJ2-1): GAGVSQSPSNKVTEKGKDVELRCDPISGHTALYWYRQSLGQGLEFLIYFQGNSAPDKSGLPSDRFSAERTGGSVSTLTIQRTQQEDSAVYLCASSFSYEQFFGPGTRLTVL.